Listed here are 5 T cell receptor beta chains from one sample, sequenced in a study of CD8+ T cells in alopecia areata. It was cDNA, reverse transcribed from extracted RNA, that served as the sequencing template. Profiled with immunoSEQ multiplex PCR; TCRdb holds only in-frame clones, not every one. The table has 150,000 to 200,000 clones, about three fifths seen once. Material: CD4+ T cells sorted from blood. All receptors come from a human donor in good health.

Of note for this clone: Other DNA sequences of this sample code for an identical CDR3. J is TRBJ2-1 and V is TRBV5-4; D uncertain. The V and J ends lost 2 bases and 7 bases respectively, with 4 bases between them. CDR1 SGHNT and CDR2 YYREEE come from the germline V gene (reference sequence). CDR3 length: 11 amino acids. The DNA of the CDR3 is TGTGCCAGCAGCTTTTATAATGAGCAGTTCTTC. It is translated as CASSFYNEQFF.

This chain connects TRBV4-1 to TRBJ2-5; the match to TRBD1 covers 10 bases. CDR1 and CDR2 from the germline V gene are MGHRA and YSYEKL. V was clipped by 2 bases and J by 12 bases; unmatched bases: 12. The CDR3 spans 15 residues. This CDR3 reads CASSQPGTGVLAEYF. The CDR3 bases are TGCGCCAGCAGCCAACCCGGGACAGGGGTACTAGCCGAGTACTTC.

The chain combines TRBV7-2 with TRBJ1-1; no clear D. Trimming removed 6 bases from V and 3 bases from J, with 11 bases in between. The germline V gene encodes CDR1 SGHTA and CDR2 FQGNSA. The CDR3 is 13 residues long. The CDR3 loop is CASSLAGDTEAFF. The CDR3, as DNA: TGTGCCAGCAGTTTGGCCGGGGACACTGAAGCTTTCTTT.

J is TRBJ1-5 and V is TRBV2, with D perhaps matching TRBD1 (6 bases). Looked up from germline, CDR1 is SNHLY and CDR2 is FYNNEI. The CDR3 totals 13 residues. Trimming cost V 5 bases and J 11 bases, with 16 bases left between them. The CDR3 spells CASSPFLGGAQHF. The DNA for the CDR3 is TGTGCCAGCAGTCCCTTTCTGGGGGGCGCCCAGCATTTT.

CDR3 nucleotide sequence: TGTGCCAGCAGCTTAGGTCTCCCTTTTAGCGGGAGCGGAACCGGGGAGCTGTTTTTT. This codes for CASSLGLPFSGSGTGELFF. The rearrangement uses TRBV7-8 and TRBJ2-2; 9 bases are a match to TRBD2. The germline V gene encodes CDR1 SGHVS and CDR2 FQNEAQ. The CDR3 is made up of 19 amino acids. V was pared by 1 base and J by 5 bases, with 14 bases of the junction left unmatched. Filled out from reference TRBV7-8 and TRBJ2-2, the complete variable domain reads GAGVSQSPRYKVAKRGQDVALRCDPISGHVSLFWYQQALGQGPEFLTYFQNEAQLDKSGLPSDRFFAERPEGSVSTLKIQRTQQEDSAVYLCASSLGLPFSGSGTGELFFGEGSRLTVL.